This record concerns one TCR beta chain sequence. Its antigen is as yet unknown. One end of the junction does not line up with germline, which may come from a read error. This sample was taken from a study of identical twins. Germline assignment: CDR1 SGHKS and CDR2 YYEKEE (reference sequence). The CDR3 has 14 amino acids. General observations from the study: The study found that models underestimated out-of-frame TCR alpha sharing in monozygotic twins. Shared out-of-frame alpha sequences (those common to twins) showed excess low generation probability.

A universal primer binding site was introduced by template switching. The final cDNA contained unique molecular identifiers. One entry per CDR3 protein results from TCRdb running MiXCR on the 5' RACE reads. This table holds 650,000 to 800,000 distinct CDR3 sequences, under 9% found once. The data were also submitted as part of a second study, on yellow fever vaccine responses in identical twins.

Sequencing input: PBMCs. The chain joins TRBV5-5 to TRBJ2-2, with D tentatively TRBD2 (6 bases). This receptor was taken from a woman aged 18-29 years in good health. The CDR3 nucleotides read TGTGCCATCAGCACCTACGGGGGCACCGGGGAGCTGTTTTTT. Amino acid sequence: CAISTYGGTGELFF.